Listed here are 2 T cell receptor beta chains from one sample, sequenced in a study of beta chain features in type 1 diabetes. Of the isolated RNA, all was reverse transcribed, and so the sequenced material was expressed TCRB transcripts. Libraries were prepared by immunoSEQ multiplex PCR; TCRdb keeps only in-frame clonotypes and omits some of them. The profile covers 430,000 or so clones, with roughly an eighth appearing a single time and 0.04% to 0.05% taken by the ten largest. Material: naive CD4+ T cells from blood. The receptors come from a woman in her late teens or twenties in good health.

This chain uses TRBV6-5 with TRBJ1-4; D may be TRBD1 (5 bases). There are 15 residues in the CDR3. V was pared by 5 bases and J by 10 bases, with 20 bases between. From germline, CDR1 is MNHEY and CDR2 SVGAGI. The CDR3 sequence is CASSRGGRPTGKLFF. CDR3 DNA sequence: TGTGCCAGCAGTCGGGGGGGACGTCCAACTGGAAAACTGTTTTTT.

As concerns this clone: The junction departs from the called germline gene at one end, perhaps through a read error. The chain uses TRBV7-9 and TRBJ1-2, with D hard to call. CDR1 is SEHNR and CDR2 is FQNEAQ in the germline V gene (reference sequence). The CDR3 is 11 amino acids. The CDR3 loop is CASRRRDSTAF. The CDR3 DNA sequence: TGTGCCAGCAGACGAAGAGACTCTACGGCCTTC.